The 30 T cell receptor beta chains reported below all come from one sample, sequenced in a study of shared clonotypes between healthy human individuals. This table comes from immunoSEQ multiplex PCR, and its TCRdb copy is limited to in-frame clones, with some not included. The table includes roughly 1,600,000 clones, approximately 98.5% detected once. Sample: naive CD4+ T cells sorted from blood. This sample's subset: CD45RA+ positively selected. The receptors were gathered from a man in his thirties or forties in good health.

Regarding this clone: At the DNA level, this CDR3 is encoded by other sequences in the same sample as well. This chain uses TRBV5-1 with TRBJ2-1; 9 nucleotides line up with TRBD1. Trimming cost V 3 bases and J 4 bases; bases outside gene matches: 2. Germline V lookup: CDR1 SGHRS, CDR2 YFSETQ. The length of the CDR3 is 14 residues. This CDR3 reads CASSSGQGYNEQFF. In nucleotides, the CDR3 is TGCGCCAGCAGCTCGGGACAGGGATACAATGAGCAGTTCTTC.

The genes are TRBV5-1 and TRBJ2-1; 10 bases match TRBD1. This CDR3 contains 17 residues. Germline assignment: CDR1 SGHRS and CDR2 YFSETQ. V dropped 4 bases and J dropped 2; count of bases not matched to a gene: 9. The CDR3 bases are TGCGCCAGCAGCGGAAGCCGGGACAGGGGCACCTACAATGAGCAGTTCTTC. Its protein is CASSGSRDRGTYNEQFF.

J is TRBJ2-1 and V is TRBV19, with D possibly called TRBD1 or TRBD2 (6 bases each). The length of the CDR3 is 15 residues. Germline assignment: CDR1 LNHDA and CDR2 SQIVND (reference sequence). Trimming removed 6 bases from V and 4 bases from J, with 16 bases in between. As DNA, the CDR3 is TGTGCCAGTAGAAATGTGGGGGCGGGATACAATGAGCAGTTCTTC. This translates into CASRNVGAGYNEQFF.

The rearrangement joins TRBV28 to TRBJ2-1; a weak D match, TRBD2 (6 bases). From germline, CDR1 is MDHEN and CDR2 SYDVKM. The V end was cut by 1 base, the J end by 5 bases, with 15 bases between. The CDR3 runs to 16 residues. CDR3 sequence reads: CASSLSNGRIDNEQFF. DNA of the CDR3: TGTGCCAGCAGTTTATCAAACGGGAGAATCGACAATGAGCAGTTCTTC.

The V and J genes are TRBV5-6 and TRBJ1-2; 9 bases align to TRBD1. The CDR3 consists of 15 residues. Germline CDR1 reads SGHDT; CDR2 reads YYEEEE. J lost 8 bases, V lost 2 bases, and 10 bases had no gene match. CDR3 sequence: CASSLPGQGGRGYTF. In nucleotides, the CDR3 is TGTGCCAGCAGCTTACCGGGACAGGGAGGTCGGGGCTACACCTTC.

This chain joins TRBV4-3 and TRBJ2-1, with D perhaps given as TRBD1 or TRBD2 (5 bases each). Deletions cut 0 bases from V and 0 bases from J, with 12 bases between. CDR3 size: 17 residues. CDR1 is LGHNA and CDR2 is YSLEER in the germline V gene. The CDR3 is CASSQEVWGSSYNEQFF. DNA for the CDR3: TGCGCCAGCAGCCAAGAGGTCTGGGGGAGCTCCTACAATGAGCAGTTCTTC.

This rearrangement joins TRBV28 to TRBJ1-5; tentative D call: TRBD1 (5 bases). This CDR3 is built from 13 residues. Trimming stripped 5 bases from V and 4 bases from J, with 9 bases between. Germline CDR1 MDHEN, CDR2 SYDVKM. CDR3 loop: CASSETANQPQHF. The CDR3 coding sequence is TGTGCCAGCAGTGAGACAGCAAATCAGCCCCAGCATTTT. Using reference TRBV28 and TRBJ1-5 for the parts outside the CDR3, the full variable domain is DVKVTQSSRYLVKRTGEKVFLECVQDMDHENMFWYRQDPGLGLRLIYFSYDVKMKEKGDIPEGYSVSREKKERFSLILESASTNQTSMYLCASSETANQPQHFGDGTRLSIL.

This rearrangement joins TRBV29-1 to TRBJ2-7, with a tentative D call TRBD1 (7 bases). Looked up from germline, CDR1 is SQVTM and CDR2 is ANQGSEA. The V gene lost 7 bases and the J gene lost 3 bases, with 19 bases spanning the gap. The CDR3 covers 14 residues. In nucleotides, the CDR3 is TGCAGCGCGAGTCAGGGGGGCGCGAACTACGAGCAGTACTTC. The encoded protein is CSASQGGANYEQYF.

The genes are TRBV28 and TRBJ2-7; weak D call: TRBD2 (6 bases). CDR3 length: 17 residues. Deletions cut 1 base from V and 0 bases from J, with 16 bases between. Germline V gives CDR1 MDHEN, CDR2 SYDVKM. This chain's CDR3 is CASSLFPGAGSSYEQYF. In nucleotides, the CDR3 is TGTGCCAGCAGTTTATTTCCCGGGGCGGGGAGCTCCTACGAGCAGTACTTC. Full variable domain (outside the CDR3, taken from reference TRBV28 and TRBJ2-7): DVKVTQSSRYLVKRTGEKVFLECVQDMDHENMFWYRQDPGLGLRLIYFSYDVKMKEKGDIPEGYSVSREKKERFSLILESASTNQTSMYLCASSLFPGAGSSYEQYFGPGTRLTVT.

The rearrangement uses TRBV11-2 and TRBJ2-1; 10 positions match TRBD2. Trimming cost V 2 bases and J 6 bases; bases outside gene matches: 7. The CDR3 loop spans 16 amino acids. The germline gives CDR1 SGHAT, CDR2 FQNNGV. The CDR3 sequence is CASSLSLAGHFNEQFF. CDR3 coding DNA: TGTGCCAGCAGCTTATCACTAGCGGGACATTTCAATGAGCAGTTCTTC.

The chain joins TRBV7-3 to TRBJ2-2; tentatively, D is TRBD1 or TRBD2 (5 bases each). Per germline, CDR1 SGHTA and CDR2 FQGTGA. The CDR3 extends over 14 amino acids. V was pared by 4 bases and J by 2 bases, with 8 bases between. The CDR3 region has the DNA TGTGCCAGCAGCTCCGGGACCAACACCGGGGAGCTGTTTTTT. It codes for CASSSGTNTGELFF.

The chain recombines TRBV7-9 with TRBJ1-1, with D maybe TRBD1 (6 bases). The CDR3 is made up of 13 amino acids. V lost 5 bases, J lost 7 bases, and 14 bases lay in between. CDR1 and CDR2 (germline): SEHNR, FQNEAQ (reference sequence). The CDR3 DNA sequence: TGTGCCAGCAGCACCCGGACAGTCAGTGAAGCTTTCTTT. It translates to CASSTRTVSEAFF.

Regarding this clone: Other nucleotide sequences in the sample specify the same CDR3. The V call is TRBV5-4, the J call TRBJ1-2; no clear D gene. Per the germline V gene, CDR1 is SGHNT and CDR2 is YYREEE (reference sequence). The CDR3 has 13 residues. V lost 1 base to trimming and J lost 5 bases, with 9 bases between them. The chain's CDR3 is CASSLPGNYGYTF. Written as DNA, the CDR3 is TGTGCCAGCAGCTTGCCGGGGAATTATGGCTACACCTTC.

The chain carries TRBV5-4 and TRBJ2-4; D might be TRBD1 (5 bases). CDR1 and CDR2 (germline): SGHNT, YYREEE (reference sequence). Trimming stripped 4 bases from V and 0 bases from J, with 14 bases between. This CDR3 is built from 16 residues. CDR3 nucleotide sequence: TGTGCCAGCAGCGCCCAGGGCAAGATAGCCAAAAACATTCAGTACTTC. Protein sequence: CASSAQGKIAKNIQYF.

The chain has TRBV4-1 and TRBJ2-1; 12 nucleotides match TRBD2. J lost 7 bases, V lost 4 bases, and 17 bases had no gene match. Germline CDR1 MGHRA, CDR2 YSYEKL. The CDR3 consists of 19 residues. CDR3 region: CASSPTPLAGGGDGNEQFF. CDR3 coding DNA: TGCGCCAGCAGCCCCACGCCTCTAGCGGGAGGGGGGGATGGGAATGAGCAGTTCTTC.

V gene TRBV7-9 combines with J gene TRBJ1-5; no clear D gene. The V end was cut by 1 base, the J end by 5 bases, with 9 bases between. The germline V gene encodes CDR1 SEHNR and CDR2 FQNEAQ (reference sequence). CDR3 length equals 14 residues. CDR3 DNA: TGTGCCAGCAGCTTAGAGGACGGAGATCAGCCCCAGCATTTT. Protein sequence: CASSLEDGDQPQHF. The full variable domain, its missing parts supplied by reference TRBV7-9 and TRBJ1-5, is DTGVSQNPRHKITKRGQNVTFRCDPISEHNRLYWYRQTLGQGPEFLTYFQNEAQLEKSRLLSDRFSAERPKGSFSTLEIQRTEQGDSAMYLCASSLEDGDQPQHFGDGTRLSIL.

The rearrangement uses TRBV5-1 and TRBJ2-3; D not resolved. Germline CDR1 SGHRS, CDR2 YFSETQ. The CDR3 extends over 15 amino acids. The V gene lost 5 bases and the J gene lost 2 bases, with 15 bases spanning the gap. DNA for the CDR3: TGCGCCAGCAGTCCCCTCTCATCTCTCACAGATACGCAGTATTTT. Encoded protein: CASSPLSSLTDTQYF.

The V call is TRBV4-3, the J call TRBJ2-7; tentative D call: TRBD2 (7 bases). The V end lost 3 bases, the J end lost 5 bases, and 17 bases lay between the germline ends. The CDR3 has 15 residues. Germline lookup yields CDR1 LGHNA and CDR2 YSLEER. The CDR3 nucleotides are TGCGCCAGCAGCCACAGGGGAGGGCCGATGGACGAGCAGTACTTC. Translated, it gives CASSHRGGPMDEQYF.

The gene calls are TRBV7-3 and TRBJ2-2, with no clear D. CDR1 and CDR2 from the germline V gene are SGHTA and FQGTGA. This CDR3 comprises 15 residues. Trimming took off 5 bases at V and 8 bases at J, with 18 bases between the two ends. CDR3: CASSPRAGKSGELFF. CDR3 coding DNA: TGTGCCAGCAGCCCCCGCGCAGGAAAGTCAGGGGAGCTGTTTTTT.

The V and J genes are TRBV4-3 and TRBJ2-3; TRBD1 might be the D (5 bases). V shed 1 base and J shed 1 base, with 9 bases lying between them. The CDR3 is made up of 15 amino acids. Germline V lookup: CDR1 LGHNA, CDR2 YSLEER. This CDR3 reads CASSQASTGTDTQYF. The CDR3, as DNA: TGCGCCAGCAGCCAAGCTTCGACAGGCACAGATACGCAGTATTTT.

CDR3 residues: CASIRTGMNTEAFF. As DNA, the CDR3 is TGTGCCAGCATTAGGACAGGGATGAACACTGAAGCTTTCTTT. The chain has TRBV6-1 and TRBJ1-1; TRBD1 matches at 8 bases. The CDR3 covers 14 residues. V lost 7 bases and J lost 0; bases outside the gene matches: 4. In germline, CDR1 is MNHNS, CDR2 SASEGT.

The J gene is TRBJ2-7, the V gene TRBV5-1; D unclear. The germline gives CDR1 SGHRS, CDR2 YFSETQ. Trimming shortened V by 0 bases and J by 5 bases, and 9 bases separated the two germline ends. The CDR3 covers 13 residues. CDR3 DNA sequence: TGCGCCAGCAGCTTGGACAGTATTGACGAGCAGTACTTC. Amino acids: CASSLDSIDEQYF.

The chain uses TRBV5-1 and TRBJ1-1; D unresolved. The germline V gene has CDR1 SGHRS and CDR2 YFSETQ. The CDR3 is 12 residues long. Trimming left V 5 bases short and J 2 bases short, with 7 bases between. The CDR3 reads CASRIDNTEAFF. CDR3 nucleotide sequence: TGCGCCAGCAGGATAGACAACACTGAAGCTTTCTTT.

This chain joins TRBV20-1 and TRBJ1-2; D is ambiguous. V lost 1 base and J 8 bases, leaving 5 bases between the germline ends. The CDR3 length is 10 residues. Germline V gene lookup returns CDR1 DFQATT and CDR2 SNEGSKA (reference sequence). The CDR3 DNA sequence: TGCAGTGCTAGAGTGTGGGGCTACACCTTC. Translated: CSARVWGYTF.

The chain couples TRBV5-1 to TRBJ2-7, with TRBD2 identical over 10 bases. The ends lost 1 base at V and 5 bases at J; junction bases unmatched: 15. Germline-derived CDR1 and CDR2 are SGHRS and YFSETQ. The CDR3 runs 18 residues. Here the CDR3 DNA reads TGCGCCAGCAGCTTGATTCCCGGGGCTAGCGGGAGTACCGACGAGCAGTACTTC. This encodes CASSLIPGASGSTDEQYF.

On this clone: The sample carries other DNA sequences with the same CDR3. This chain uses TRBV14 with TRBJ2-7; D is undetermined. The V gene lost 4 bases and the J gene lost 3 bases, with 4 bases spanning the gap. In germline, CDR1 is SGHDN, CDR2 FVKESK. The CDR3 is 11 amino acids. The chain's CDR3 is CASSPGYEQYF. In DNA form, the CDR3 reads TGTGCCAGCAGCCCCGGCTACGAGCAGTACTTC.

The chain links TRBV5-4 to TRBJ2-7, with TRBD2 matching 10 bases. V shed 2 bases and J 5 bases; nucleotides not matched to a gene: 7. Germline V CDR1 and CDR2: SGHNT, YYREEE (reference sequence). There are 15 residues in the CDR3. CDR3 in DNA: TGTGCCAGCAGCTTCTCTAGCGGGAGTAGCCACGAGCAGTACTTC. It yields the protein CASSFSSGSSHEQYF.

V gene TRBV12-5 combines with J gene TRBJ2-3; possibly TRBD2 for D (5 bases). Trimming took off 3 bases at V and 6 bases at J, with 7 bases between the two ends. Germline CDR1 is LGHNT and CDR2 is FRNRAP. The CDR3 totals 12 residues. Here the CDR3 reads CASGFTGDTQYF. The CDR3 bases are TGTGCTAGTGGTTTTACGGGGGATACGCAGTATTTT. Using reference TRBV12-5 and TRBJ2-3 for the parts outside the CDR3, the full variable domain is DARVTQTPRHKVTEMGQEVTMRCQPILGHNTVFWYRQTMMQGLELLAYFRNRAPLDDSGMPKDRFSAEMPDATLATLKIQPSEPRDSAVYFCASGFTGDTQYFGPGTRLTVL.

The V and J genes are TRBV28 and TRBJ2-7; D may be TRBD1 or TRBD2 (5 bases each). The germline gives CDR1 MDHEN, CDR2 SYDVKM. The CDR3 has 14 amino acids. The V and J ends lost 5 bases and 2 bases respectively, with 13 bases between them. The DNA for the CDR3 is TGTGCCAGCAGTCCCGGGACCCACGCCTACGAGCAGTACTTC. Translated, it gives CASSPGTHAYEQYF.

This chain joins TRBV19 and TRBJ1-5; D is uncertain. V was cut by 1 base and J by 7 bases, with 14 bases left in between. This CDR3 is built from 15 residues. Per germline, CDR1 LNHDA and CDR2 SQIVND (reference sequence). CDR3 residues: CASSIVGVRRQPQHF. In DNA form, the CDR3 reads TGTGCCAGTAGTATAGTAGGAGTAAGGAGACAGCCCCAGCATTTT.